The next 29 T cell receptor beta chains were all read from a single sample in a study of T cells in Graves' hyperthyroidism and ophthalmopathy. TCR beta CDR3 region amplification was performed from RNA transcripts. TCR CDR3 underwent first-round RT-PCR with the HTBI primer set. Using its own MiXCR run on the multiplex PCR reads, TCRdb lists one record per CDR3 protein. Among 250,000 to 300,000 distinct CDR3 sequences listed, roughly 18% were seen once. Sequencing was performed on blood. These receptors all stem from a man between 50 and 59 years old with Graves' ophthalmopathy.

This clonotype showed up just once. This clone may be a read error of a much larger clone one base away. V and J are TRBV28 and TRBJ2-6; no clear D gene. Per the germline V gene, CDR1 is MDHEN and CDR2 is SYDVKM. V lost 4 bases and J lost 5, with 12 bases in between. The CDR3 is 15 residues long. The CDR3 DNA is TGTGCCAGCAGTTCCCGTCATGGTAGGGCCAACGTCCTGACTTTC. It codes for CASSSRHGRANVLTF.

This clonotype was seen a few times. This chain connects TRBV6-1 to TRBJ2-7; 8 positions agree with TRBD1. Germline V lookup: CDR1 MNHNS, CDR2 SASEGT. The CDR3 length is 14 residues. Unmatched junction bases numbered 8, after V lost 7 bases and J lost 3 bases. CDR3 loop: CASNPGQAYYEQYF. CDR3 nucleotides: TGTGCCAGCAACCCGGGACAGGCCTACTACGAGCAGTACTTC.

The rearrangement joins TRBV11-2 to TRBJ2-1; 10 bases agree with TRBD2. Germline V lookup: CDR1 SGHAT, CDR2 FQNNGV. CDR3 size: 17 residues. The V segment lost 7 bases and the J segment 6 bases; nucleotides outside the gene matches: 15. The DNA for the CDR3 is TGTGCCAGCACCACATCCGTCCAGCGGGAGGGCCCCAATGAGCAGTTCTTC. Translation gives CASTTSVQREGPNEQFF.

This clonotype was observed many times. The V and J genes are TRBV11-2 and TRBJ2-7; no firm D call. The germline V and J ends were trimmed by 2 bases and 3 bases, with 14 bases remaining between them. This CDR3 is 15 amino acids long. Germline CDR1 reads SGHAT; CDR2 reads FQNNGV. The CDR3 is CASSLFNEPNYEQYF. The CDR3 region has the DNA TGTGCCAGCAGCTTATTTAATGAGCCGAACTACGAGCAGTACTTC.

This clonotype was counted only a few times. The gene calls are TRBV27 and TRBJ2-1; possibly TRBD2 for D (5 bases). The CDR3 extends over 14 amino acids. The V end lost 6 bases, the J end lost 7 bases, and 16 bases lay between the germline ends. The V gene's germline CDR1 is MNHEY and CDR2 SMNVEV (reference sequence). CDR3 residues: CASSPIMRTNEQFF. CDR3 bases: TGTGCCAGCAGCCCAATTATGAGGACTAATGAGCAGTTCTTC.

The chain recombines TRBV29-1 with TRBJ2-3; 8 bases line up with TRBD2. The CDR3 totals 18 residues. CDR1 and CDR2 (germline): SQVTM, ANQGSEA. Losses at the gene ends were 2 bases for V and 4 bases for J; bases not matched to a gene: 17. CDR3 DNA sequence: TGCAGCGTTGAACCCTTCACCACTAGCGGTCCCAATGCAGATACGCAGTATTTT. Translation: CSVEPFTTSGPNADTQYF.

This clonotype was detected only a few times. This chain uses TRBV15 with TRBJ1-4; D may be TRBD1 (6 bases). The germline V gene encodes CDR1 LNHNV and CDR2 YYDKDF (reference sequence). Trimming stripped 4 bases from V and 8 bases from J, with 8 bases between. The CDR3 covers 12 residues. CDR3: CATSTGGEKLFF. CDR3 in DNA: TGTGCCACCAGCACGGGGGGCGAAAAACTGTTTTTT.

This chain uses TRBV4-1 with TRBJ2-1, with TRBD1 identical over 8 bases. With V trimmed by 1 base and J by 5 bases, 7 bases remained unmatched. The CDR3 sequence is 16 residues long. Germline V gene lookup returns CDR1 MGHRA and CDR2 YSYEKL. The chain's CDR3 is CASSQVGRGLNNEQFF. CDR3 sequence (DNA): TGCGCCAGCAGCCAAGTGGGCAGGGGGCTGAACAATGAGCAGTTCTTC.

This clonotype occurred many times. This CDR3 reads CASSERGLSGYTF. Here the CDR3 DNA reads TGTGCCAGCAGTGAGAGGGGTCTCAGTGGCTACACCTTC. The rearrangement links TRBV2 to TRBJ1-2; weak D call: TRBD1 (5 bases). Per the germline V gene, CDR1 is SNHLY and CDR2 is FYNNEI. This CDR3 is built from 13 residues. Trimming removed 3 bases from V and 7 bases from J, with 12 bases in between.

This clonotype was observed at least ten times. This sequence joins TRBV7-9 and TRBJ2-5; 9 nucleotides align to TRBD1. Germline CDR1 and CDR2: SEHNR and FQNEAQ (reference sequence). This CDR3 contains 15 residues. V lost 5 bases and J lost 4; bases outside the gene matches: 8. The CDR3 nucleotides are TGTGCCAGCAGCGGCGGGACAGGGAGTGCAGAGACCCAGTACTTC. This encodes CASSGGTGSAETQYF.

The rearrangement links TRBV2 to TRBJ2-1; no firm D call. Germline V gene sequence: CDR1 SNHLY, CDR2 FYNNEI. The length of the CDR3 is 14 residues. The germline V and J ends were trimmed by 5 bases and 5 bases, with 13 bases remaining between them. The CDR3 sequence is CASSFLGPNNEQFF. In DNA form, the CDR3 reads TGTGCCAGCAGTTTTCTTGGACCGAACAATGAGCAGTTCTTC.

Worth noting for this clonotype: Germline and junction disagree at one end, which may indicate a read error. The chain has TRBV7-7 and TRBJ2-2, with D unclear. Germline V lookup: CDR1 SSHAT, CDR2 FNYEAQ (reference sequence). The length of the CDR3 is 14 residues. The CDR3 here is CASSSLLGTGELFF. For the CDR3, the DNA is TGTGCTAGCAGCTCCTTGCTTGGCACCGGGGAGCTGTTTTTT.

CDR3 sequence (DNA): TGTGCCAGCACGAAAGCGGGAGGGCGGAGCTCCTACAATGAGCAGTTCTTC. Residues: CASTKAGGRSSYNEQFF. The J gene is TRBJ2-1, the V gene TRBV7-9, with TRBD2 identical over 10 bases. This CDR3 is 17 amino acids long. V trimming: 7 bases; J trimming: 0 bases; junction bases outside the gene matches: 9. CDR1 is SEHNR and CDR2 is FQNEAQ in the germline V gene (reference sequence). The full variable domain, rest sourced from reference TRBV7-9 and TRBJ2-1, is DTGVSQNPRHKITKRGQNVTFRCDPISEHNRLYWYRQTLGQGPEFLTYFQNEAQLEKSRLLSDRFSAERPKGSFSTLEIQRTEQGDSAMYLCASTKAGGRSSYNEQFFGPGTRLTVL.

This clonotype appeared many times. The chain couples TRBV27 to TRBJ2-5, with D possibly matching TRBD2 (6 bases). V lost 1 base, J lost 5 bases, and 14 bases lay in between. The CDR3 loop spans 15 amino acids. Germline loops: CDR1 MNHEY, CDR2 SMNVEV (reference sequence). The CDR3 bases are TGTGCCAGCAGTTTATTTGGAGGGGATCGGGAGACCCAGTACTTC. As protein: CASSLFGGDRETQYF.

This clonotype was picked up many times. In DNA form, the CDR3 reads TGCAGTGCTAGGAGGACTAGCGGAGTCTACGAGCAGTACTTC. It encodes CSARRTSGVYEQYF. The chain combines TRBV20-1 with TRBJ2-7, with 10 positions matching TRBD2. The CDR3 contains 14 residues. Germline lookup yields CDR1 DFQATT and CDR2 SNEGSKA (reference sequence). Trimming at V came to 3 bases and at J to 3 bases, leaving 5 bases not matched to a gene.

This clonotype was seen many times. This chain links TRBV19 with TRBJ1-5; D is ambiguous. The germline V and J ends were trimmed by 8 bases and 0 bases, with 20 bases remaining between them. The germline V gene encodes CDR1 LNHDA and CDR2 SQIVND (reference sequence). This CDR3 has 17 residues. The CDR3 region is CASSGSYLTYSNQPQHF. CDR3 sequence (DNA): TGTGCCAGTTCCGGCAGCTACTTGACTTATAGCAATCAGCCCCAGCATTTT.

The V and J genes are TRBV19 and TRBJ2-2; 13 positions agree with TRBD2. J gave up 4 bases and V 10 bases, and 12 bases lay outside the gene matches. Germline V gene sequence: CDR1 LNHDA, CDR2 SQIVND (reference sequence). The length of the CDR3 is 17 residues. In DNA form, the CDR3 reads TGTGCCACCCGACTAGCGGGAGGAGTTGGGGGCACCGGGGAGCTGTTTTTT. Residues: CATRLAGGVGGTGELFF.

The CDR3 sequence: CSARTVASTDTQYF. The CDR3 DNA follows: TGCAGCGCCCGGACCGTTGCTAGCACAGATACGCAGTATTTT. V and J are TRBV29-1 and TRBJ2-3; D is ambiguous. The ends were cut back, 7 bases at V and 0 bases at J, with 14 bases in the middle. The CDR3 extends over 14 amino acids. Looked up from germline, CDR1 is SQVTM and CDR2 is ANQGSEA.

This clonotype appeared many times. V is TRBV3-1 and J is TRBJ2-2; D tentatively reads TRBD1 or TRBD2 (5 bases each). CDR1 LGHDT and CDR2 YNNKEL come from the germline V gene (reference sequence). Trimming pared 1 base from V and 6 bases from J, leaving 9 bases between. The CDR3 is 14 residues long. The CDR3 loop is CASSQAGRAGELFF. The CDR3 DNA follows: TGTGCCAGCAGCCAAGCAGGGCGGGCCGGGGAGCTGTTTTTT.

At least ten counts were recorded for this clonotype. The gene calls are TRBV11-2 and TRBJ2-3; TRBD2 is a possible D gene (6 bases). Trimming took 5 bases from V and 2 from J, leaving 17 bases between them. The CDR3 totals 16 residues. Germline CDR1 is SGHAT and CDR2 is FQNNGV. CDR3 region: CASSRPGAPVTDTQYF. The CDR3 DNA is TGTGCCAGCAGCCGACCGGGAGCCCCTGTCACAGATACGCAGTATTTT.

This chain joins TRBV2 and TRBJ2-2, with TRBD2 as a possible D gene (5 bases). CDR3 length: 15 residues. Trimming cost V 1 base and J 8 bases, with 14 bases left between them. Germline lookup yields CDR1 SNHLY and CDR2 FYNNEI. Written as DNA, the CDR3 is TGTGCCAGCAGTGAAGTCCGCACTACGGGGGGGGAGCTGTTTTTT. Protein: CASSEVRTTGGELFF.

This clonotype was counted ten times or more. The V gene is TRBV30, the J gene TRBJ2-4; 10 bases fit TRBD1. The CDR3 sequence is 16 residues long. The germline CDR1 and CDR2 sequences are GTSNPN and SVGIG (reference sequence). Germline trimming cut 7 bases from V and 7 bases from J; bases unmatched to any gene: 16. This CDR3 reads CAFLPWDRGADNIQYF. In DNA form, the CDR3 reads TGTGCCTTCCTCCCATGGGACAGGGGTGCAGATAACATTCAGTACTTC.

The V gene is TRBV20-1, the J gene TRBJ2-2, with D maybe TRBD2 (7 bases). Deletions cut 6 bases from V and 3 bases from J, with 38 bases between. The CDR3 has 22 amino acids. The germline CDR1 and CDR2 sequences are DFQATT and SNEGSKA (reference sequence). CDR3 residues: CSAADPYPEGLGGRSYTGELFF. Here the CDR3 DNA reads TGCAGTGCGGCCGACCCATACCCAGAAGGACTAGGGGGGAGAAGCTACACCGGGGAGCTGTTTTTT.

The chain recombines TRBV5-6 with TRBJ2-7; 8 bases are a match to TRBD1. CDR3 length: 21 amino acids. The germline V gene has CDR1 SGHDT and CDR2 YYEEEE. Losses at the gene ends were 3 bases for V and 3 bases for J; bases not matched to a gene: 26. This chain's CDR3 is CASSSTLYSGQAITGIYEQYF. As DNA, the CDR3 is TGTGCCAGCAGCTCCACCCTATATTCGGGACAGGCGATCACGGGGATCTACGAGCAGTACTTC.

V is TRBV6-1 and J is TRBJ2-7; 8 bases match TRBD1. V trimming: 7 bases; J trimming: 8 bases; junction bases outside the gene matches: 16. The CDR3 covers 15 residues. The germline CDR1 and CDR2 sequences are MNHNS and SASEGT. The CDR3 reads CASTEWGQGAFQQYF. The CDR3 region has the DNA TGTGCCAGCACCGAATGGGGCCAGGGGGCTTTTCAGCAGTACTTC.

The V gene is TRBV28, the J gene TRBJ2-2; D perhaps matches TRBD2 (6 bases). CDR3 size: 16 residues. The germline V gene has CDR1 MDHEN and CDR2 SYDVKM. Trimming took off 4 bases at V and 1 base at J, with 13 bases between the two ends. The CDR3 loop is CASSSPGTQNTGELFF. The CDR3 DNA reads TGTGCCAGCAGTTCCCCCGGGACTCAGAACACCGGGGAGCTGTTTTTT.

This chain joins TRBV30 and TRBJ2-7; D call uncertain. The germline gives CDR1 GTSNPN, CDR2 SVGIG (reference sequence). The CDR3 is 13 amino acids. V was cut by 4 bases and J by 3 bases, with 13 bases left in between. The CDR3 reads CAWIDFERYEQYF. The CDR3 region has the DNA TGTGCCTGGATCGATTTCGAGCGCTACGAGCAGTACTTC.

This clonotype was seen at least ten times. The V call is TRBV3-1, the J call TRBJ2-3; D gene ambiguous. V dropped 8 bases and J dropped 5 bases, with 14 bases sitting between them. The CDR3 sequence is 13 residues long. Germline V gene sequence: CDR1 LGHDT, CDR2 YNNKEL (reference sequence). CDR3: CASGISSRDTQYF. The CDR3 DNA reads TGTGCCAGCGGCATCTCTTCCAGAGATACGCAGTATTTT.

This clonotype was seen a handful of times. CDR3 coding DNA: TGCAGCGCTAGGGCTGTGGGGGAGACCCAGTACTTC. Amino acid sequence: CSARAVGETQYF. The gene calls are TRBV29-1 and TRBJ2-5, with D unresolved. The germline V gene encodes CDR1 SQVTM and CDR2 ANQGSEA. V was trimmed by 7 bases and J by 5 bases, leaving 14 bases between them. This CDR3 has 12 residues.